The 6 T cell receptor beta chains listed next were all sequenced from one sample in a study of OX40 agonist ivuxolimab in advanced cancers. Some clones are missing from TCRdb's copy, which holds only in-frame ones; the method was immunoSEQ multiplex PCR. The table has 60,000 to 75,000 clones, more than 85% seen once; the top ten hold approximately 1.1%. The sequences come from CD4+ or CD8+ T cells sorted from blood, collected in a trial of the OX40 agonist ivuxolimab. These receptors were taken from an adult with an advanced solid tumor such as melanoma, head and neck, liver or kidney cancer.

V usage is TRBV10-3 and J usage is TRBJ1-1; D remains ambiguous. This CDR3 contains 14 residues. Germline CDR1 is ENHRY and CDR2 is SYGVKD. V was cut by 2 bases and J by 1 base, with 8 bases left in between. This CDR3 is CAISEPIWNTEAFF. The CDR3 DNA reads TGTGCCATCAGTGAGCCGATCTGGAACACTGAAGCTTTCTTT.

J is TRBJ2-3 and V is TRBV21-1; the table's D call of TRBD2 was not tested on the DNA. TRBV21-1 is designated a pseudogene. The CDR3 is made up of 18 amino acids. CDR3 bases: TGTGCCAGCAGCAAAACCATTAGAAGGCGGGAGGGGACAGATACGCAGTATTTT. This codes for CASSKTIRRREGTDTQYF.

The chain has TRBV5-3 and TRBJ1-5, with 7 bases identical to TRBD1. TRBV5-3 is treated as an ORF (open reading frame) with a function not yet certain. V lost 0 bases and J lost 0; bases outside the gene matches: 9. The CDR3 is 18 residues long. The CDR3 DNA follows: TGTGCCAGAAGCTTGGAGGCGACAGGGAACTATAGCAATCAGCCCCAGCATTTT. Its translation is CARSLEATGNYSNQPQHF.

The CDR3 loop reads CASSQTGNSYEQYF. CDR3 DNA sequence: TGTGCCAGCAGCCAAACAGGGAACTCCTACGAGCAGTACTTC. The rearrangement joins TRBV11-2 to TRBJ2-7; maybe TRBD1 (6 bases). The CDR3 totals 14 residues. V lost 5 bases and J 0 bases, leaving 11 bases between the germline ends. Germline loops: CDR1 SGHAT, CDR2 FQNNGV.

The chain employs TRBV30 and TRBJ1-6; D remains unclear. CDR1 GTSNPN and CDR2 SVGIG come from the germline V gene (reference sequence). Between the trimmed V and J ends, which lost 5 bases and 10 bases, there was a span of 15 bases. The CDR3 is 13 residues long. The CDR3 is CAWQETENSPLHF. For the CDR3, the DNA is TGTGCCTGGCAAGAAACAGAGAACTCACCCCTCCACTTT.

This clone was picked up one time. CDR3 amino acids: CASSLRQGGYTF. The CDR3 DNA reads TGTGCCAGCAGCCTGAGACAGGGCGGCTACACCTTC. The rearrangement links TRBV9 to TRBJ1-2; 7 bases line up with TRBD1. Losses at the gene ends were 4 bases for V and 8 bases for J; bases not matched to a gene: 5. The V gene's germline CDR1 is SGDLS and CDR2 YYNGEE. This CDR3 is 12 amino acids long.